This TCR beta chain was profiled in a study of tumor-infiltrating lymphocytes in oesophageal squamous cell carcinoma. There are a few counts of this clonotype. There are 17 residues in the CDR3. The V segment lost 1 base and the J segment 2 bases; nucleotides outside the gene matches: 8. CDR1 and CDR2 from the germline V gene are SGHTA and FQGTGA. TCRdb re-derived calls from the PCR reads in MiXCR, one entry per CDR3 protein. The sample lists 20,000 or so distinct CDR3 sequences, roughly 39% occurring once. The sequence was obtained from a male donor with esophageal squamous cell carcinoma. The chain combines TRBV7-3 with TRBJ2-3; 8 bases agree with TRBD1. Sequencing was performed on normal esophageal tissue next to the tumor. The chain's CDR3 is CASSLSVHRGSTDTQYF. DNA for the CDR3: TGTGCCAGCAGCTTAAGCGTTCACAGGGGGTCCACAGATACGCAGTATTTT. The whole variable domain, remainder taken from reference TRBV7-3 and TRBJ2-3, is GAGVSQTPSNKVTEKGKYVELRCDPISGHTALYWYRQSLGQGPEFLIYFQGTGAADDSGLPNDRFFAVRPEGSVSTLKIQRTERGDSAVYLCASSLSVHRGSTDTQYFGPGTRLTVL.